These 3 T cell receptor beta chains originate from one sample sequenced in a study of regulatory T cells. Overall study results and limits: Hydrophobic residues at CDR3 positions 6 and 7 were enriched in conventional CD4+ T cells of CD3G-deficient patients.

Primers: 52 TRBV forward and 13 TRBJ reverse. Only in-frame clones appear in the TCRdb table, and some are missing; sequencing was by immunoSEQ multiplex PCR. The sample consists of roughly 32,000 clones, about nine tenths of them appearing once. These receptors have no identified antigens. The source material was conventional CD4+ T cells sorted from blood. These receptors were collected from a person aged 18 to 35 with CD3G deficiency.

The chain combines TRBV7-8 with TRBJ2-3; no firm D call. The CDR3 sequence is 12 residues long. From germline, CDR1 is SGHVS and CDR2 FQNEAQ. With 5 bases removed from V and 6 bases from J, the gap between germline ends came to 9 bases. CDR3 DNA sequence: TGTGCCAGCAGCCAAGATGGGGATACGCAGTATTTT. Translated, it gives CASSQDGDTQYF.

J is TRBJ2-7 and V is TRBV28; the D gene is possibly TRBD2 (5 bases). V was trimmed by 5 bases and J by 7 bases, leaving 15 bases between them. The CDR3 loop spans 13 amino acids. Germline V gives CDR1 MDHEN, CDR2 SYDVKM. CDR3 in amino acids: CASSPKIPGEQYF. CDR3 DNA sequence: TGTGCCAGCAGTCCAAAAATACCGGGGGAGCAGTACTTC. The entire variable domain, with the rest obtained from reference TRBV28 and TRBJ2-7, is as follows: DVKVTQSSRYLVKRTGEKVFLECVQDMDHENMFWYRQDPGLGLRLIYFSYDVKMKEKGDIPEGYSVSREKKERFSLILESASTNQTSMYLCASSPKIPGEQYFGPGTRLTVT.

This chain links TRBV19 with TRBJ2-1, with D perhaps matching TRBD2 (6 bases). CDR1 and CDR2 (germline): LNHDA, SQIVND (reference sequence). Trimming left V 5 bases short and J 5 bases short, with 16 bases between. The CDR3 is 15 residues long. CDR3 amino acids: CASSGGGDGDNEQFF. The CDR3 coding sequence is TGTGCCAGTAGTGGGGGAGGCGACGGTGACAATGAGCAGTTCTTC.